A single sample is the source of the 24 T cell receptor beta chains below, sequenced in a study of blood T cell repertoires in COVID-19. Sequencing was performed with immunoSEQ multiplex PCR; in TCRdb, only in-frame clones are kept and a portion is missing. This table has around 30,000 clones, approximately 82% appearing once. The sequencing sample was made of peripheral blood. Every receptor here comes from a human donor in a cohort sampled during active COVID-19.

This chain uses TRBV15 with TRBJ1-6, with unresolved D. Germline V lookup: CDR1 LNHNV, CDR2 YYDKDF (reference sequence). CDR3 length: 14 amino acids. Trimming took off 5 bases at V and 10 bases at J, with 15 bases between the two ends. Here the CDR3 reads CATSPQGGDSPLHF. The CDR3 DNA sequence: TGTGCCACCAGCCCACAAGGCGGAGACTCACCCCTCCACTTT.

The chain employs TRBV27 and TRBJ2-5; a weak D match, TRBD2 (5 bases). Germline CDR1 reads MNHEY; CDR2 reads SMNVEV (reference sequence). The V end was cut by 0 bases, the J end by 2 bases, with 10 bases between. The length of the CDR3 is 15 residues. The DNA of the CDR3 is TGTGCCAGCAGTTTATCGGCGGACTCTCAAGAGACCCAGTACTTC. This codes for CASSLSADSQETQYF.

V and J are TRBV7-9 and TRBJ1-2; 9 bases are a match to TRBD1. The V and J ends lost 5 bases and 5 bases, in that order; junction bases with no gene match: 9. This CDR3 spans 15 amino acids. In germline, CDR1 is SEHNR, CDR2 FQNEAQ (reference sequence). The CDR3 DNA reads as TGTGCCAGCAGCCCAGAAGCCGGGACAGGGTATGGCTACACCTTC. Amino acids: CASSPEAGTGYGYTF.

This clone was seen just once. The V call is TRBV5-1, the J call TRBJ1-1, with 8 positions matching TRBD1. The J segment lost 5 bases and the V segment lost 4 bases, leaving 7 bases of the junction unmatched. The CDR3 is 14 amino acids. CDR1 is SGHRS and CDR2 is YFSETQ in the germline V gene. The CDR3 region has the DNA TGCGCCAGCAGCGCCAGGGGGCTTGGTACTGAAGCTTTCTTT. Translating it yields CASSARGLGTEAFF.

The rearrangement uses TRBV6-2 or TRBV6-3 and TRBJ1-2; D is perhaps TRBD1 (6 bases). V was cut by 5 bases and J by 7 bases, with 26 bases left in between. The CDR3 is 17 amino acids. CDR1 and CDR2 from the germline V gene are MNHEY and SVGEGT. CDR3 coding DNA: TGTGCCAGCAGTAAACTAGGTCCGGGACACCTTTCGGCTGGCTACACCTTC. Its translation is CASSKLGPGHLSAGYTF.

The genes are TRBV25-1 and TRBJ2-2; 9 nucleotides line up with TRBD1. CDR1 is MGHDK, CDR2 SYGVNS, per germline. The J segment lost 1 base and the V segment lost 3 bases, leaving 0 bases of the junction unmatched. The CDR3 spans 15 residues. In nucleotides, the CDR3 is TGTGCCAGCAGTGAGGACAGGGGGAACACCGGGGAGCTGTTTTTT. Its translation is CASSEDRGNTGELFF. The entire variable domain, with the rest obtained from reference TRBV25-1 and TRBJ2-2, is as follows: EADIYQTPRYLVIGTGKKITLECSQTMGHDKMYWYQQDPGMELHLIHYSYGVNSTEKGDLSSESTVSRIRTEHFPLTLESARPSHTSQYLCASSEDRGNTGELFFGEGSRLTVL.

The CDR3 is CASSLVSIGDEQYF. As DNA, the CDR3 is TGTGCCAGCAGCTTGGTCAGTATTGGTGACGAGCAGTACTTC. The chain joins TRBV5-6 to TRBJ2-7; no definite D call. This CDR3 comprises 14 residues. From germline, CDR1 is SGHDT and CDR2 YYEEEE. Trimming cost V 0 bases and J 5 bases, with 12 bases left between them.

The chain has TRBV11-1 and TRBJ2-5, with 13 bases that match TRBD2. V trimming: 1 base; J trimming: 4 bases; junction bases outside the gene matches: 3. The CDR3 loop spans 16 amino acids. CDR1 is SGHAT and CDR2 is FQDESV in the germline V gene (reference sequence). The CDR3 reads CASSLGTSGGAETQYF. The CDR3 nucleotides are TGTGCCAGCAGCTTAGGCACTAGCGGGGGGGCAGAGACCCAGTACTTC.

Written as DNA, the CDR3 is TGTGCCAGCAGCTTGGCGATTAGCGGGGGGGCCGTGCCGAAGCAGTTCTTC. It specifies CASSLAISGGAVPKQFF. The chain employs TRBV5-6 and TRBJ2-1; 11 nucleotides agree with TRBD2. The CDR3 spans 17 residues. Germline V CDR1 and CDR2: SGHDT, YYEEEE. Trimming at V came to 0 bases and at J to 11 bases, leaving 13 bases not matched to a gene.

The chain recombines TRBV10-1 with TRBJ2-6; D might be TRBD1 (5 bases). Looked up from germline, CDR1 is WNHNN and CDR2 is SYGVQD (reference sequence). The CDR3 is 15 residues long. Trimming left V 6 bases short and J 6 bases short, with 15 bases between. The CDR3 region is CASRTALEKANVLTF. The DNA of the CDR3 is TGCGCCAGCAGGACAGCTCTCGAGAAGGCCAACGTCCTGACTTTC.

This clone was observed once. The chain uses TRBV2 and TRBJ2-1, with 12 positions matching TRBD1. The V and J ends lost 6 bases and 6 bases, in that order; junction bases with no gene match: 3. CDR3 length: 14 residues. The germline CDR1 and CDR2 sequences are SNHLY and FYNNEI. The DNA of the CDR3 is TGTGCCAGCAGAAAGGGACAGGGGGCCAATGAGCAGTTCTTC. Its protein is CASRKGQGANEQFF. Together with reference TRBV2 and TRBJ2-1, the CDR3 gives the full variable domain: EPEVTQTPSHQVTQMGQEVILRCVPISNHLYFYWYRQILGQKVEFLVSFYNNEISEKSEIFDDQFSVERPDGSNFTLKIRSTKLEDSAMYFCASRKGQGANEQFFGPGTRLTVL.

This clone was detected a few times. The chain carries TRBV28 and TRBJ1-2; 11 positions agree with TRBD1. This CDR3 is built from 18 residues. Germline V gene lookup returns CDR1 MDHEN and CDR2 SYDVKM. V shed 1 base, J shed 3 bases, and the junction held 10 bases outside the gene matches. The CDR3 reads CASSLLVGGQGAYYGYTF. The CDR3 DNA reads TGTGCCAGCAGTTTATTGGTAGGCGGACAGGGGGCTTACTATGGCTACACCTTC.

This clone was seen just once. This chain connects TRBV2 to TRBJ1-6; D is unclear. Germline values: CDR1 SNHLY, CDR2 FYNNEI. CDR3 length: 15 residues. V lost 10 bases and J 0 bases, leaving 13 bases between the germline ends. Written as DNA, the CDR3 is TGTGCCACCAGGAGAGGGAGCTCCTATAATTCACCCCTCCACTTT. It translates to CATRRGSSYNSPLHF.

The chain combines TRBV11-2 with TRBJ2-7; no clear D. CDR3 length: 15 residues. Germline V CDR1 and CDR2: SGHAT, FQNNGV. The V end was cut by 1 base, the J end by 2 bases, with 12 bases between. CDR3 sequence: CASSLGFSETYEQYF. The CDR3 bases are TGTGCCAGCAGCTTAGGATTCTCAGAAACCTACGAGCAGTACTTC.

The chain is built from TRBV6-6 and TRBJ1-5; D perhaps matches TRBD1 (6 bases). Deletions cut 5 bases from V and 2 bases from J, with 10 bases between. The CDR3 contains 14 residues. Germline-derived CDR1 and CDR2 are MNHNY and SVGAGI (reference sequence). The CDR3 DNA reads TGTGCCAGCAGTGGAGGACAGCGCAATCAGCCCCAGCATTTT. Its protein product is CASSGGQRNQPQHF.

The rearrangement uses TRBV5-1 and TRBJ1-4; 10 bases line up with TRBD1. The J segment lost 3 bases and the V segment lost 2 bases, leaving 1 base of the junction unmatched. This CDR3 is 15 amino acids long. CDR1 is SGHRS and CDR2 is YFSETQ in the germline V gene. The CDR3 DNA is TGCGCCAGCAGCTTTGGACAGGGGGCTAATGAAAAACTGTTTTTT. It codes for CASSFGQGANEKLFF.

This chain connects TRBV3-1 (or the pseudogene TRBV3-2) to TRBJ1-3; unclear D gene. The length of the CDR3 is 13 residues. Deletions cut 1 base from V and 2 bases from J, with 3 bases between. Germline V gene lookup returns CDR1 LGHDT and CDR2 YNNKEL (reference sequence). This chain's CDR3 is CASSQGAGNTIYF. For the CDR3, the DNA is TGTGCCAGCAGCCAAGGCGCTGGAAACACCATATATTTT.

V gene TRBV5-1 combines with J gene TRBJ1-1; the D is unclear. The CDR3 contains 13 residues. The V gene lost 1 base and the J gene lost 5 bases, with 9 bases spanning the gap. CDR1 is SGHRS and CDR2 is YFSETQ in the germline V gene. CDR3 DNA: TGCGCCAGCAGCTTGATCCGCGGGACTGAAGCTTTCTTT. Translating it yields CASSLIRGTEAFF.

The chain recombines TRBV5-1 with TRBJ2-5; TRBD1 is a possible D gene (5 bases). This CDR3 contains 15 residues. V was shortened by 0 bases and J by 0 bases, with 9 bases between the two germline ends. Germline V CDR1 and CDR2: SGHRS, YFSETQ. The CDR3 protein is CASSLAGRDQETQYF. In nucleotides, the CDR3 is TGCGCCAGCAGCTTGGCCGGCAGGGACCAAGAGACCCAGTACTTC.

This clone was found a few times. The chain combines TRBV2 with TRBJ1-4, with 10 bases fitting TRBD1. This CDR3 is 15 amino acids long. The V and J ends lost 3 bases and 10 bases, in that order; junction bases with no gene match: 8. CDR1 and CDR2 from the germline V gene are SNHLY and FYNNEI. The CDR3 nucleotides are TGTGCCAGCAGTGATATGACAGGGGGCTATGTAAAACTGTTTTTT. Its translation: CASSDMTGGYVKLFF.

The rearrangement uses TRBV19 and TRBJ2-5, with 8 nucleotides matching TRBD1. With 5 bases clipped from V and 5 bases from J, the junction kept 10 bases outside the gene matches. Per germline, CDR1 LNHDA and CDR2 SQIVND (reference sequence). The CDR3 loop spans 15 amino acids. This CDR3 is CASSPTGVSMETQYF. The DNA of the CDR3 is TGTGCCAGTAGTCCGACAGGGGTCTCGATGGAGACCCAGTACTTC.

V is TRBV4-2 and J is TRBJ2-1; D is undetermined. V was shortened by 4 bases and J by 0 bases, with 10 bases between the two germline ends. CDR1 LGHNA and CDR2 YNFKEQ come from the germline V gene. The CDR3 contains 15 residues. The CDR3 DNA reads as TGTGCCAGCAGCCCGAACCTAGGCTCCTACAATGAGCAGTTCTTC. Translated: CASSPNLGSYNEQFF.

This chain uses TRBV6-5 with TRBJ2-7, with a weak D call TRBD2 (5 bases). This CDR3 has 13 amino acids. With 10 bases removed from V and 7 bases from J, the gap between germline ends came to 20 bases. Germline V gene data show CDR1 as MNHEY and CDR2 as SVGAGI. The CDR3 reads CAIPRGLTGEQYF. The CDR3 DNA reads TGTGCCATCCCGAGAGGGCTGACGGGAGAGCAGTACTTC.

The CDR3 protein is CASSFLRTGEKGGYTF. CDR3 nucleotides: TGTGCCAGCAGCTTTTTAAGGACAGGGGAAAAGGGTGGCTACACCTTC. V gene TRBV7-2 combines with J gene TRBJ1-2, with TRBD1 matching over 9 bases. J gave up 7 bases and V 3 bases, and 12 bases lay outside the gene matches. CDR3 length: 16 amino acids. In germline, CDR1 is SGHTA, CDR2 FQGNSA.